This T cell receptor (beta chain) emerged from a study of blood T cell repertoires in COVID-19. Study-level background: Sites across the United States, Italy and Spain contributed samples from acute and convalescent COVID-19. Sample material is recorded as cDNA or gDNA derived from T cells, B-cell-depleted T cells, or PBMCs.

Per the authors' pipeline: Cell counts per sample came from amplifying reference gene primers. Sequenced by immunoSEQ multiplex PCR; TCRdb stores in-frame clones only, minus some. For V, J and clone size, that table is used; D and trimming come from the DNA. The repertoire holds approximately 180,000 clones, with roughly 88% as singletons. The V gene end was trimmed by 6 bases and the J gene end by 5 bases; junction bases not matched to a gene: 11. In germline, CDR1 is KGHSH, CDR2 LQKENI. The CDR3 is 16 residues long. The sequence derives from a human donor with active or convalescent COVID-19. The donor label of this sample is uncertain. The chain employs TRBV18 and TRBJ2-3; 10 bases match TRBD2. The sequenced material came from peripheral blood. CDR3 DNA sequence: TGTGCCAGCTCCAAAGGGACTAGCGTTGGGGGAGATACGCAGTATTTT. Its translation: CASSKGTSVGGDTQYF.